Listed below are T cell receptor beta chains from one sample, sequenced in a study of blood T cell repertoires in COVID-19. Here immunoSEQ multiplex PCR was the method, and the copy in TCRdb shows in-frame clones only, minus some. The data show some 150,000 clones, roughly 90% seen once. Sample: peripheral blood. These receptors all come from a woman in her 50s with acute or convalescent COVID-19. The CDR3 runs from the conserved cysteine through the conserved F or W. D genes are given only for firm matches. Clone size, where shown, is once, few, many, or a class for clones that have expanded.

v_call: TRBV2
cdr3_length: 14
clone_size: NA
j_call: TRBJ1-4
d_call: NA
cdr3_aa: CASSENQDREKLFF
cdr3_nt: TGTGCCAGCAGTGAAAATCAGGATCGGGAAAAACTGTTTTTT

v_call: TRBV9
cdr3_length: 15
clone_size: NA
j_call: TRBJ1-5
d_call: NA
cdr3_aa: CASSVGDTLNQPQHF
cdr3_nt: TGTGCCAGCAGCGTGGGGGACACTTTAAATCAGCCCCAGCATTTT

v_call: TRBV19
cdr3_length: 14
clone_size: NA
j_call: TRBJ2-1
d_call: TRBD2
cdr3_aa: CASSERGGGNEQFF
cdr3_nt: TGTGCCAGTAGCGAGCGGGGGGGTGGGAATGAGCAGTTCTTC

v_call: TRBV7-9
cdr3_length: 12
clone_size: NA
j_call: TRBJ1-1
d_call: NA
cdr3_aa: CASRPPSDEAFF
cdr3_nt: TGTGCCAGCAGGCCCCCGAGCGATGAAGCTTTCTTT

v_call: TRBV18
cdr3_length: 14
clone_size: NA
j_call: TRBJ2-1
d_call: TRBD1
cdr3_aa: CASSPQGANNEQFF
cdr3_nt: TGTGCCAGCTCACCACAGGGGGCGAACAATGAGCAGTTCTTC

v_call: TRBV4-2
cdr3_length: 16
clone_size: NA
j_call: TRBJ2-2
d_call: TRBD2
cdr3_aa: CASSQDFVREFGELFF
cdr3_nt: TGTGCCAGCAGCCAAGACTTTGTGCGGGAGTTCGGGGAGCTGTTTTTT

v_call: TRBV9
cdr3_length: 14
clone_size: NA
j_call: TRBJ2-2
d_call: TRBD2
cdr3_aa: CASGLALYTGELFF
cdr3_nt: TGTGCCAGCGGACTAGCGCTGTACACCGGGGAGCTGTTTTTT

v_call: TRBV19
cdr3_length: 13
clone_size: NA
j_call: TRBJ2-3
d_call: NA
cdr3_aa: CASSPGWTDTQYF
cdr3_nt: TGTGCCAGTAGTCCAGGGTGGACAGATACGCAGTATTTT

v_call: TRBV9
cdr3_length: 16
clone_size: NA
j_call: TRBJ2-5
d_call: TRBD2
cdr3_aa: CASSLLLAGNQETQYF
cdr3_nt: TGTGCCAGCAGCCTCCTACTAGCGGGGAACCAAGAGACCCAGTACTTC

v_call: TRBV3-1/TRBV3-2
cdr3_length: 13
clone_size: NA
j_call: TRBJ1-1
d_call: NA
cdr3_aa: CASSQGGRSEAFF
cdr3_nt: TGTGCCAGCAGCCAAGGGGGGAGGTCTGAAGCTTTCTTT

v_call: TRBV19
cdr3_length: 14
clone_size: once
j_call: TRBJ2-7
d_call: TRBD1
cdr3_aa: CASSTPPRDREQYF
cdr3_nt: TGTGCCAGTAGTACCCCCCCACGGGACAGAGAGCAGTACTTC

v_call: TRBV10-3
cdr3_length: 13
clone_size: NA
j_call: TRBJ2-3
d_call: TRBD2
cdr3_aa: CALKREGTDTQYF
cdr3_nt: TGTGCCCTAAAGCGGGAGGGCACAGATACGCAGTATTTT

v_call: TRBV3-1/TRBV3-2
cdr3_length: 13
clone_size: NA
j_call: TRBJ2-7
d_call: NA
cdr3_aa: CASSHGLIYEQYF
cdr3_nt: TGTGCCAGCAGCCATGGGCTGATTTACGAGCAGTACTTC

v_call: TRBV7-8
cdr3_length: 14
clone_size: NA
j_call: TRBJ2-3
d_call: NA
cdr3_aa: CASSLEDSSDTQYF
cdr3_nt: TGTGCCAGCAGCTTAGAGGACAGTTCAGATACGCAGTATTTT

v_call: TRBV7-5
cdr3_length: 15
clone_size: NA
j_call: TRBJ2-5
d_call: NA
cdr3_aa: CARSLSLAGEETQYF
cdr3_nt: TGTGCCAGAAGCTTATCCCTAGCGGGAGAAGAGACCCAGTACTTC

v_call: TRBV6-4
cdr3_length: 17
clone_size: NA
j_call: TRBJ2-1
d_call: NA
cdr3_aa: CASSDPSGRGNYNEQFF
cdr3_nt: TGTGCCAGCAGTGACCCTAGTGGAAGGGGAAACTACAATGAGCAGTTCTTC